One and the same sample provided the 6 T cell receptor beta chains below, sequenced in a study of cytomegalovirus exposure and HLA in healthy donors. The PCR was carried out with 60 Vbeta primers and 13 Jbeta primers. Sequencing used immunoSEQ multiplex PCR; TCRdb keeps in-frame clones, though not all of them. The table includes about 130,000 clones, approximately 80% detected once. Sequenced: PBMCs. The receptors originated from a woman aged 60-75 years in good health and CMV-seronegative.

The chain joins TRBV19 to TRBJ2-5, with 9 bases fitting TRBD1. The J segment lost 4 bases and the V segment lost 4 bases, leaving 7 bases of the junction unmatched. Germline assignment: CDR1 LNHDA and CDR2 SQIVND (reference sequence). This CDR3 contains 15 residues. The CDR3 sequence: CASSKNRGQGETQYF. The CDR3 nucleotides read TGTGCCAGTAGTAAAAACAGGGGACAGGGAGAGACCCAGTACTTC. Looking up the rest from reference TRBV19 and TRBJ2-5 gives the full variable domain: DGGITQSPKYLFRKEGQNVTLSCEQNLNHDAMYWYRQDPGQGLRLIYYSQIVNDFQKGDIAEGYSVSREKKESFPLTVTSAQKNPTAFYLCASSKNRGQGETQYFGPGTRLLVL.

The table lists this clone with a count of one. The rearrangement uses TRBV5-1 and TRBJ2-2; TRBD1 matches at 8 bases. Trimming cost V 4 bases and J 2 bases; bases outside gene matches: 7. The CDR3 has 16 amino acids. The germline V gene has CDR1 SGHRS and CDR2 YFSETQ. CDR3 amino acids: CASSVSGGPNTGELFF. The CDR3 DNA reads TGCGCCAGCAGCGTCTCAGGGGGCCCTAACACCGGGGAGCTGTTTTTT.

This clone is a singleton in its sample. The CDR3 coding sequence is TGTGCCAGTCACCCGGAGGGAATTCACTATGGCTACACCTTC. The encoded protein is CASHPEGIHYGYTF. The rearrangement uses TRBV6-1 and TRBJ1-2; the D is unclear. CDR3 length: 14 residues. Trimming shortened V by 9 bases and J by 3 bases, and 17 bases separated the two germline ends. Germline values: CDR1 MNHNS, CDR2 SASEGT.

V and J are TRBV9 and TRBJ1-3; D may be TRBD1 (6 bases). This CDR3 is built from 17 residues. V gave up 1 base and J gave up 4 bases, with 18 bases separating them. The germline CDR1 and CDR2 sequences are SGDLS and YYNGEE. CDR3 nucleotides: TGTGCCAGCAGCGTACCCCGGGGGGGCGGCGCGGGAAACACCATATATTTT. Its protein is CASSVPRGGGAGNTIYF.

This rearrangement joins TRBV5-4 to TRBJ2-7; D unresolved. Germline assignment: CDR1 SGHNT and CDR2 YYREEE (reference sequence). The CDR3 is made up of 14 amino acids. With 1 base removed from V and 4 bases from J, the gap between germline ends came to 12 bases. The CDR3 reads CASSLFVSPYEQYF. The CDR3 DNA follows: TGTGCCAGCAGCTTGTTCGTATCCCCTTACGAGCAGTACTTC.

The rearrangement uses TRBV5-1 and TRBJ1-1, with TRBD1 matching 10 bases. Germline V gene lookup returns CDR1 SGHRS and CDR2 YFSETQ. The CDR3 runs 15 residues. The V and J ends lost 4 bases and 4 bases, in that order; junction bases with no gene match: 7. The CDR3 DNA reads TGCGCCAGCAGCCCTCGACAGGGGGCGAGCACTGAAGCTTTCTTT. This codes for CASSPRQGASTEAFF.